The rows below give T cell receptor beta chains drawn from one sample of a study of shared clonotypes between healthy human individuals. TCRdb keeps only in-frame clones here, not all; method: immunoSEQ multiplex PCR. The data hold about 2.1 million clones, with roughly 95% observed a single time. Sample: naive CD8+ T cells from PBMCs. These receptors were obtained from a man aged 18 to 29 in good health. Some clones in this sample may be carry-over from other donors' samples. Both conserved end residues are part of each CDR3. D genes are given only for firm matches. Clone size is shown for a subset of rows, as once, few, many or a class of expanded clone.

clone size: few
J gene: TRBJ2-7
D gene: NA
V gene: TRBV27
CDR3 protein: CASSNTYEQYF
CDR3 DNA: TGTGCCAGCAGTAACACCTACGAGCAGTACTTC

clone size: NA
J gene: TRBJ2-2
D gene: NA
V gene: TRBV19
CDR3 protein: CASSIDREGTGELFF
CDR3 DNA: TGTGCCAGTAGTATCGACAGGGAGGGGACCGGGGAGCTGTTTTTT

clone size: NA
J gene: TRBJ2-7
D gene: TRBD2
V gene: TRBV4-2
CDR3 protein: CASSLELAWNEQYF
CDR3 DNA: TGTGCCAGCAGCCTGGAACTAGCGTGGAACGAGCAGTACTTC

clone size: NA
J gene: TRBJ1-5
D gene: NA
V gene: TRBV4-1
CDR3 protein: CASSQGTLGQPQHF
CDR3 DNA: TGCGCCAGCAGCCAAGGGACCTTGGGGCAGCCCCAGCATTTT

clone size: NA
J gene: TRBJ1-2
D gene: NA
V gene: TRBV5-6
CDR3 protein: CASSLGAGWDGYTF
CDR3 DNA: TGTGCCAGCAGCTTGGGGGCAGGGTGGGATGGCTACACCTTC

clone size: NA
J gene: TRBJ1-2
D gene: NA
V gene: TRBV27
CDR3 protein: CASSLQLDRGYTF
CDR3 DNA: TGTGCCAGCAGTCTCCAACTTGACAGAGGCTACACCTTC

clone size: NA
J gene: TRBJ2-1
D gene: NA
V gene: TRBV7-3
CDR3 protein: CASSSTGTEQFF
CDR3 DNA: TGTGCCAGCAGCTCAACAGGTACTGAGCAGTTCTTC

clone size: NA
J gene: TRBJ1-4
D gene: NA
V gene: TRBV30
CDR3 protein: CAWNEWLGNEKLFF
CDR3 DNA: TGTGCCTGGAATGAATGGCTGGGTAATGAAAAACTGTTTTTT

clone size: NA
J gene: TRBJ2-7
D gene: TRBD2
V gene: TRBV5-1
CDR3 protein: CASRSTGTNHYEQYF
CDR3 DNA: TGCGCCAGCAGATCCACCGGGACTAACCACTACGAGCAGTACTTC

clone size: NA
J gene: TRBJ2-7
D gene: NA
V gene: TRBV30
CDR3 protein: CAWTGGGSSYEQYF
CDR3 DNA: TGTGCCTGGACAGGTGGAGGGAGCTCCTACGAGCAGTACTTC

clone size: once
J gene: TRBJ2-1
D gene: NA
V gene: TRBV7-6
CDR3 protein: CASSLDREGNEQFF
CDR3 DNA: TGTGCCAGCAGCTTGGACAGGGAGGGCAATGAGCAGTTCTTC

clone size: NA
J gene: TRBJ2-5
D gene: NA
V gene: TRBV21-1
CDR3 protein: CASSKGVGTGLVETQYF
CDR3 DNA: TGTGCCAGCAGCAAAGGTGTAGGGACAGGGCTGGTAGAGACCCAGTACTTC

clone size: NA
J gene: TRBJ2-1
D gene: NA
V gene: TRBV7-9
CDR3 protein: CASSSPLVF
CDR3 DNA: TGTGCCAGCAGCTCACCCCTGGTCTTC

clone size: NA
J gene: TRBJ1-5
D gene: NA
V gene: TRBV6-5
CDR3 protein: CASSYSGGTQHF
CDR3 DNA: TGTGCCAGCAGTTACTCGGGGGGGACCCAGCATTTT

clone size: NA
J gene: TRBJ1-1
D gene: NA
V gene: TRBV9
CDR3 protein: CASSVAGAEAFF
CDR3 DNA: TGTGCCAGCAGCGTAGCTGGGGCTGAAGCTTTCTTT

clone size: few
J gene: TRBJ2-3
D gene: NA
V gene: TRBV9
CDR3 protein: CASSVGTDTQYF
CDR3 DNA: TGTGCCAGCAGCGTAGGTACAGATACGCAGTATTTT

clone size: NA
J gene: TRBJ1-2
D gene: NA
V gene: TRBV7-8
CDR3 protein: CASSETFGAQLVNYGYTF
CDR3 DNA: TGTGCCAGCAGTGAGACGTTCGGGGCTCAATTAGTCAACTATGGCTACACCTTC

clone size: few
J gene: TRBJ1-4
D gene: TRBD1
V gene: TRBV30
CDR3 protein: CAWTTLGTGDFGGREKLFF
CDR3 DNA: TGTGCCTGGACCACCCTCGGGACAGGGGATTTTGGGGGTCGTGAAAAACTGTTTTTT

clone size: NA
J gene: TRBJ2-7
D gene: TRBD2
V gene: TRBV5-4
CDR3 protein: CASSLDAGGAYEQYF
CDR3 DNA: TGTGCCAGCAGCTTGGACGCGGGAGGCGCCTACGAGCAGTACTTC

clone size: NA
J gene: TRBJ2-5
D gene: TRBD1
V gene: TRBV7-8
CDR3 protein: CASSLEGGGFDSGETQYF
CDR3 DNA: TGTGCCAGCAGCTTAGAAGGGGGCGGTTTTGATTCCGGAGAGACCCAGTACTTC

clone size: NA
J gene: TRBJ2-7
D gene: NA
V gene: TRBV27
CDR3 protein: CASSLKLGYYEQYF
CDR3 DNA: TGTGCCAGCAGTTTAAAATTGGGTTACTACGAGCAGTACTTC

clone size: NA
J gene: TRBJ2-5
D gene: TRBD2
V gene: TRBV6-1
CDR3 protein: CASSRGLAGVETQYF
CDR3 DNA: TGTGCCAGCAGTAGGGGACTAGCGGGAGTTGAGACCCAGTACTTC

clone size: few
J gene: TRBJ1-1
D gene: NA
V gene: TRBV9
CDR3 protein: CASSGTVNTEAFF
CDR3 DNA: TGTGCCAGCAGCGGAACAGTGAACACTGAAGCTTTCTTT

clone size: NA
J gene: TRBJ1-1
D gene: TRBD1
V gene: TRBV10-3
CDR3 protein: CAISGTGGTRTEAFF
CDR3 DNA: TGTGCCATCAGTGGGACAGGGGGCACGAGGACTGAAGCTTTCTTT

clone size: once
J gene: TRBJ1-1
D gene: NA
V gene: TRBV9
CDR3 protein: CASSVDGGGTEAFF
CDR3 DNA: TGTGCCAGCAGCGTAGACGGGGGTGGGACTGAAGCTTTCTTT

clone size: NA
J gene: TRBJ2-7
D gene: NA
V gene: TRBV9
CDR3 protein: CASSVGFQAIYEQYF
CDR3 DNA: TGTGCCAGCAGCGTAGGATTCCAGGCCATCTACGAGCAGTACTTC

clone size: NA
J gene: TRBJ1-5
D gene: TRBD1
V gene: TRBV7-6
CDR3 protein: CASSPEDRGLWQPQHF
CDR3 DNA: TGTGCCAGCAGCCCAGAGGACAGGGGGCTTTGGCAGCCCCAGCATTTT

clone size: NA
J gene: TRBJ2-3
D gene: TRBD1
V gene: TRBV6-5
CDR3 protein: CASSLTGGEQYF
CDR3 DNA: TGTGCCAGCAGTCTTACAGGGGGTGAGCAGTATTTT

clone size: NA
J gene: TRBJ1-5
D gene: NA
V gene: TRBV5-8
CDR3 protein: CASSHRRGNQPQHF
CDR3 DNA: TGTGCCAGCAGCCACAGACGGGGGAATCAGCCCCAGCATTTT

clone size: NA
J gene: TRBJ2-2
D gene: TRBD1
V gene: TRBV10-2
CDR3 protein: CASSTGVDTGELFF
CDR3 DNA: TGCGCCAGCAGTACAGGGGTCGACACCGGGGAGCTGTTTTTT

clone size: NA
J gene: TRBJ2-1
D gene: NA
V gene: TRBV10-2
CDR3 protein: CASSEGAGVGNEQFF
CDR3 DNA: TGCGCCAGCAGTGAAGGAGCCGGCGTGGGGAATGAGCAGTTCTTC

clone size: NA
J gene: TRBJ1-2
D gene: NA
V gene: TRBV5-6
CDR3 protein: CASRSPGTGSTF
CDR3 DNA: TGTGCCAGCAGAAGCCCCGGGACCGGCTCCACCTTC

clone size: NA
J gene: TRBJ2-5
D gene: NA
V gene: TRBV7-6
CDR3 protein: CASSQGLEETQYF
CDR3 DNA: TGTGCCAGCAGCCAAGGACTGGAAGAGACCCAGTACTTC

clone size: NA
J gene: TRBJ2-2
D gene: NA
V gene: TRBV9
CDR3 protein: CASSVDGSGYTGELFF
CDR3 DNA: TGTGCCAGCAGCGTAGACGGGAGCGGTTACACCGGGGAGCTGTTTTTT

clone size: NA
J gene: TRBJ2-3
D gene: NA
V gene: TRBV7-2
CDR3 protein: CASTRGGGNTDTQYF
CDR3 DNA: TGTGCCAGCACTAGGGGGGGCGGCAACACAGATACGCAGTATTTT

clone size: NA
J gene: TRBJ2-2
D gene: NA
V gene: TRBV7-2
CDR3 protein: CASSLVRAGELFF
CDR3 DNA: TGTGCCAGCAGCTTAGTCAGGGCCGGGGAGCTGTTTTTT

clone size: NA
J gene: TRBJ2-1
D gene: NA
V gene: TRBV10-3
CDR3 protein: CAISESGSASNEQFF
CDR3 DNA: TGTGCCATCAGTGAGTCTGGCAGCGCGAGCAATGAGCAGTTCTTC

clone size: NA
J gene: TRBJ2-1
D gene: TRBD2
V gene: TRBV9
CDR3 protein: CASSESSGRTYNEQFF
CDR3 DNA: TGTGCCAGCAGCGAGAGTAGCGGGAGGACCTACAATGAGCAGTTCTTC

clone size: once
J gene: TRBJ2-7
D gene: NA
V gene: TRBV5-6
CDR3 protein: CASSLHPGNYEQYF
CDR3 DNA: TGTGCCAGCAGCTTGCACCCAGGGAACTACGAGCAGTACTTC

clone size: NA
J gene: TRBJ2-4
D gene: NA
V gene: TRBV27
CDR3 protein: CASSLGGAGAKNIQYF
CDR3 DNA: TGTGCCAGCAGTTTAGGGGGGGCTGGAGCCAAAAACATTCAGTACTTC

clone size: NA
J gene: TRBJ2-7
D gene: NA
V gene: TRBV27
CDR3 protein: CASSLIANYEQYF
CDR3 DNA: TGTGCCAGCAGTTTAATAGCCAACTACGAGCAGTACTTC

clone size: few
J gene: TRBJ1-1
D gene: NA
V gene: TRBV13
CDR3 protein: CASSRGPEAFF
CDR3 DNA: TGTGCCAGCAGCCGAGGGCCTGAAGCTTTCTTT